This entry features one T cell receptor beta chain sequence. The sample is drawn from a study of blood T cell repertoires in COVID-19. For the study at large: Researchers got acute and convalescent COVID-19 samples from the United States, Italy and Spain. In each case, the material was cDNA or gDNA derived from T cells, B-cell-depleted T cells, or PBMCs.

The CDR3 loop spans 14 amino acids. Germline V gene lookup returns CDR1 ENHRY and CDR2 SYGVKD. The V end was cut by 10 bases, the J end by 0 bases, with 15 bases between. Original handling: How many nucleated cells were present was estimated from reference gene primer amplification. The method was immunoSEQ multiplex PCR; TCRdb's version includes in-frame clones alone and lacks a portion of them. The V and J calls and clone size come from that table; D and trimming were worked out from the DNA. The table includes 55,000 to 85,000 clones, roughly 84% detected once. The chain couples TRBV10-3 to TRBJ1-2; D is uncertain. Sample: peripheral blood. The TCR comes from a woman between 18 and 29 years old with acute or convalescent COVID-19. The CDR3 sequence is CATRSPGANYGYTF. CDR3 sequence (DNA): TGTGCCACCCGAAGCCCCGGGGCTAACTATGGCTACACCTTC.